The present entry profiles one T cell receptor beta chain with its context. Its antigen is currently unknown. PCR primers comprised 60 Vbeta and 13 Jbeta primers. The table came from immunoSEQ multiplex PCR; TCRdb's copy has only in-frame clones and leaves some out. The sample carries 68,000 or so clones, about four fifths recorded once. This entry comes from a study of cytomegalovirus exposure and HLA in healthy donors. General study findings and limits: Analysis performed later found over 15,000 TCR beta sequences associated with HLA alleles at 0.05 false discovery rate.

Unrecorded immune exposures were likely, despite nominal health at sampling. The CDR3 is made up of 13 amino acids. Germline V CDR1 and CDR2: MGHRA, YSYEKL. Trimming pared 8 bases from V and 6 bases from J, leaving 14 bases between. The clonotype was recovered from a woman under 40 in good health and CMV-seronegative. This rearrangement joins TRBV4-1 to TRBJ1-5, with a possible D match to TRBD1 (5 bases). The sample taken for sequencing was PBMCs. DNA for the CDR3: TGCGCCAGCGGCGCGGGGGGAAGTCAGCCCCAGCATTTT. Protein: CASGAGGSQPQHF.